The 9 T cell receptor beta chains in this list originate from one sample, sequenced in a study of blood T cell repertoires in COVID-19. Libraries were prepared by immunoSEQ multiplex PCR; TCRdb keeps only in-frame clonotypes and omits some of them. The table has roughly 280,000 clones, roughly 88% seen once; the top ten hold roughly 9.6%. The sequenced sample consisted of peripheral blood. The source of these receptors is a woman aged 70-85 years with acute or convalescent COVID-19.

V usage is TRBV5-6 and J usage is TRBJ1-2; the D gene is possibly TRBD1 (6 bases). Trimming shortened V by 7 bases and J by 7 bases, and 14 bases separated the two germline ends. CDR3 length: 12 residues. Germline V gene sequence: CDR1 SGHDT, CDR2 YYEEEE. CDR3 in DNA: TGTGCCAGCGGGACATCCTCTGGTGGCTACACCTTC. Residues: CASGTSSGGYTF.

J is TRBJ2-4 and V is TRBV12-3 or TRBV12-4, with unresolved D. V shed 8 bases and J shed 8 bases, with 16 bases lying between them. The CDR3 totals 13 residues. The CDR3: CASRVGAADIQYF. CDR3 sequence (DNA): TGTGCCAGCCGCGTAGGTGCCGCGGACATTCAGTACTTC.

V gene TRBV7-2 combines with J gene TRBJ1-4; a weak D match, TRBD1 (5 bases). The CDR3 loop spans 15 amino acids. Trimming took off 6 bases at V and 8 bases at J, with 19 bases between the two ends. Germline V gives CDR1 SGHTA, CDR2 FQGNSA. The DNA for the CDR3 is TGTGCCAGCAGACCCACCCCGGGGGGATACGAAAAACTGTTTTTT. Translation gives CASRPTPGGYEKLFF.

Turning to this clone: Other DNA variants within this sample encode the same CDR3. CDR3 DNA: TGCGCCAGCAGCCGTACAGGGGCTAACTATGGCTACACCTTC. It yields the protein CASSRTGANYGYTF. The genes are TRBV4-1 and TRBJ1-2; 7 nucleotides match TRBD1. The CDR3 consists of 14 residues. In germline, CDR1 is MGHRA, CDR2 YSYEKL. V gave up 4 bases and J gave up 0 bases; unmatched junction bases: 2.

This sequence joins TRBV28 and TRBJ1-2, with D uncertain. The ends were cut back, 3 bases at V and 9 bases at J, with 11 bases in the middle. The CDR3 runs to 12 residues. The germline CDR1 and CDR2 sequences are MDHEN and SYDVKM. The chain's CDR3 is CASSLSQSSYTF. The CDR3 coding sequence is TGTGCCAGCAGTTTGAGCCAATCAAGCTACACCTTC.

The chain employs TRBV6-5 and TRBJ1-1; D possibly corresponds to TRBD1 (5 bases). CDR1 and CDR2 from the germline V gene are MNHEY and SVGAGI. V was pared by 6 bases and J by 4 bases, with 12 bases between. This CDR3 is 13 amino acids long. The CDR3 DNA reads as TGTGCCAGCAGACTCGACAGATTCACTGAAGCTTTCTTT. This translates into CASRLDRFTEAFF.

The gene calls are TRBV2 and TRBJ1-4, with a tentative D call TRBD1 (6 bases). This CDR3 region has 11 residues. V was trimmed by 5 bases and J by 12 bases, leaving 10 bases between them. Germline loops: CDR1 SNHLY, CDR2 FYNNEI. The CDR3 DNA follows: TGTGCCAGCAGTTACAGGGCTGAACTGTTTTTT. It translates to CASSYRAELFF.

The CDR3 loop is CASSQVGTSGSYEQYF. In nucleotides, the CDR3 is TGTGCCAGCAGCCAAGTTGGGACTAGCGGGAGCTACGAGCAGTACTTC. V is TRBV3-1 (or the pseudogene TRBV3-2) and J is TRBJ2-7; 14 nucleotides line up with TRBD2. The ends lost 1 base at V and 3 bases at J; junction bases unmatched: 2. Germline V CDR1 and CDR2: LGHDT, YNNKEL (reference sequence). This CDR3 region has 16 residues.

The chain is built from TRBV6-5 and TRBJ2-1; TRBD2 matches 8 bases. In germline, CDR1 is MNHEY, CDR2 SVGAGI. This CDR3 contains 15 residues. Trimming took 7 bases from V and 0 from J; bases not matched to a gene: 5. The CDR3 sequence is CASNPRGVSYNEQFF. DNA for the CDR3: TGTGCCAGCAACCCGCGGGGGGTCTCCTACAATGAGCAGTTCTTC.